Listed below are T cell receptor beta chains from one sample, sequenced in a study of siplizumab effects on memory and regulatory T cells. TCRdb keeps only in-frame clones here, not all; method: immunoSEQ multiplex PCR. This table holds 40,000 to 45,000 clones, roughly 90% found once. Source material: naive CD4+ T cells sorted from blood. These receptor sequences come from a human donor in good health. Each CDR3 is given with its conserved first and last residue. A D gene is named only where the DNA matches it firmly. Clone size is stated in some rows and not others, as once, few, many or a class when expanded.

len	d_gene	v_gene	abundance	j_gene	CDR3aa	CDR3nt
10	-	TRBV6-6	-	TRBJ2-1	CASSRNEQFF	TGTGCCAGCAGTCGCAATGAGCAGTTCTTC
14	-	TRBV6-5	-	TRBJ2-2	CASPRGPSTGELFF	TGTGCCAGCCCCCGGGGGCCGAGCACCGGGGAGCTGTTTTTT
13	-	TRBV7-9	few	TRBJ1-1	CASSFSENTEAFF	TGTGCCAGCAGCTTCTCGGAGAACACTGAAGCTTTCTTT
13	-	TRBV15	-	TRBJ1-5	CATSRDLGQPQHF	TGTGCCACCAGCAGAGATCTCGGACAGCCCCAGCATTTT
18	-	TRBV7-6	-	TRBJ2-5	CASSHHLRTNKYQETQYF	TGTGCCAGCAGCCACCATCTACGGACAAACAAGTACCAAGAGACCCAGTACTTC
13	-	TRBV29-1	-	TRBJ1-4	CSVIRSTNEKLFF	TGCAGCGTCATTAGATCAACTAATGAAAAACTGTTTTTT
11	TRBD1	TRBV20-1	-	TRBJ1-2	CSAWTGGGYTF	TGCAGTGCGTGGACAGGGGGTGGCTACACCTTC
14	-	TRBV19	-	TRBJ2-2	CASSYPGGTGELFF	TGTGCCAGTAGTTACCCCGGGGGTACCGGGGAGCTGTTTTTT
16	TRBD1	TRBV6-5	-	TRBJ1-2	CASSYPGTGGSYGYTF	TGTGCCAGCAGTTACCCCGGGACAGGGGGCAGCTATGGCTACACCTTC
20	TRBD2	TRBV30	-	TRBJ2-5	CAWSTRRGTSGRAQQETQYF	TGTGCCTGGAGTACCAGACGGGGGACTAGCGGGAGGGCCCAGCAAGAGACCCAGTACTTC
15	-	TRBV10-3	-	TRBJ2-3	CAISPAGTSTDTQYF	TGTGCCATCAGTCCAGCTGGGACTAGCACAGATACGCAGTATTTT
15	-	TRBV7-9	few	TRBJ1-6	CASSLKVRAGSPLHF	TGTGCCAGCAGCTTAAAGGTCAGGGCGGGCTCACCCCTCCACTTT
16	-	TRBV27	-	TRBJ1-5	CASSHRERGLNQPQHF	TGTGCCAGCAGTCACAGGGAGAGGGGGTTGAATCAGCCCCAGCATTTT
15	-	TRBV7-2	-	TRBJ2-2	CASSPAGTTTGELFF	TGTGCCAGCAGCCCAGCGGGGACAACGACCGGGGAGCTGTTTTTT
11	-	TRBV29-1	-	TRBJ2-5	CSVGRGETQYF	TGCAGCGTGGGGAGAGGGGAGACCCAGTACTTC
16	-	TRBV15	once	TRBJ2-5	CATSRDRRDAQETQYF	TGTGCCACCAGCAGAGATCGTAGGGATGCCCAAGAGACCCAGTACTTC
14	-	TRBV2	-	TRBJ1-1	CASGSRTPNTEAFF	TGTGCCAGCGGTTCCCGGACTCCGAACACTGAAGCTTTCTTT
14	-	TRBV5-1	-	TRBJ2-5	CASSADGYQETQYF	TGCGCCAGCAGCGCCGACGGGTACCAAGAGACCCAGTACTTC
15	TRBD2	TRBV18	few	TRBJ2-7	CASSPYVERGLEQYF	TGTGCCAGCTCACCCTACGTCGAGCGGGGCCTCGAGCAGTACTTC
16	TRBD2	TRBV5-8	once	TRBJ2-7	CASSSRTSGSKYEQYF	TGTGCCAGCAGCTCACGGACTAGCGGGAGTAAGTACGAGCAGTACTTC
14	-	TRBV7-3	-	TRBJ1-1	CASSRGGTPTEAFF	TGTGCCAGCAGCCGCGGCGGGACCCCCACTGAAGCTTTCTTT
13	-	TRBV11-2	-	TRBJ1-2	CASSFGHIYGYTF	TGTGCCAGCAGTTTCGGACATATCTATGGCTACACCTTC
14	-	TRBV2	-	TRBJ2-7	CASNLLGRSYEQYF	TGTGCCAGCAACCTGCTGGGACGCTCCTACGAGCAGTACTTC
14	-	TRBV19	-	TRBJ2-7	CASSPDRRSYEQYF	TGTGCCAGTAGTCCCGACCGAAGATCCTACGAGCAGTACTTC
15	TRBD1	TRBV19	-	TRBJ1-2	CASSMGTGSNYGYTF	TGTGCCAGTAGTATGGGGACAGGATCTAACTATGGCTACACCTTC
14	-	TRBV4-2	once	TRBJ1-5	CASSEAGGNQPQHF	TGTGCCAGCTCCGAGGCGGGAGGCAATCAGCCCCAGCATTTT
15	TRBD1	TRBV19	-	TRBJ2-7	CASSIPGDRGLEQYF	TGTGCCAGTAGTATACCCGGGGACAGGGGACTCGAGCAGTACTTC
17	-	TRBV5-4	-	TRBJ1-1	CASSPSGGGREIGKAFF	TGTGCCAGCAGCCCCTCCGGGGGCGGAAGAGAAATTGGAAAAGCTTTCTTT
13	TRBD1	TRBV14	-	TRBJ1-2	CASSPGQPYGYTF	TGTGCCAGCAGCCCGGGACAGCCCTATGGCTACACCTTC
19	-	TRBV12-2	-	TRBJ2-1	CASRSPGLAGPSSYNEQFF	TGTGCAAGTCGCTCCCCGGGACTAGCGGGACCCTCCTCCTACAATGAGCAGTTCTTC
15	-	TRBV25-1	-	TRBJ1-1	CASTDQRGPGTEAFF	TGTGCCAGCACCGATCAGCGGGGGCCGGGTACTGAAGCTTTCTTT
16	TRBD2	TRBV5-4	-	TRBJ2-1	CASRKAGAGPYNEQFF	TGTGCCAGCAGAAAGGCGGGAGCCGGGCCCTACAATGAGCAGTTCTTC
15	-	TRBV7-3	once	TRBJ2-1	CASSPSLTGGNEQFF	TGTGCCAGCAGCCCCAGCTTAACCGGGGGCAATGAGCAGTTCTTC
14	-	TRBV5-4	-	TRBJ2-7	CASSLAFKSYEQYF	TGTGCCAGCAGCTTGGCCTTTAAGTCCTACGAGCAGTACTTC
14	TRBD1	TRBV18	-	TRBJ1-2	CASSPDRDLYGYTF	TGTGCCAGCTCGCCCGACAGGGACCTCTATGGCTACACCTTC
15	-	TRBV6-4	-	TRBJ2-3	CASSSGERGTDTQYF	TGTGCCAGCAGCTCCGGGGAGAGGGGCACAGATACGCAGTATTTT
15	-	TRBV6-4	-	TRBJ2-7	CASSDSSHLGYEQYF	TGTGCCAGCAGTGACTCGAGCCACCTAGGCTACGAGCAGTACTTC
13	TRBD1	TRBV30	once	TRBJ1-2	CAWVAGGFGGYTF	TGTGCCTGGGTCGCAGGGGGGTTCGGAGGCTACACCTTC
15	TRBD2	TRBV5-1	-	TRBJ2-1	CASSRLADEGNEQFF	TGCGCCAGCAGCAGACTAGCGGACGAGGGGAATGAGCAGTTCTTC
12	-	TRBV19	-	TRBJ1-5	CASSIDLGTQHF	TGTGCCAGTAGTATAGATCTGGGAACCCAGCATTTT
12	-	TRBV10-3	-	TRBJ2-5	CAISPSQETQYF	TGTGCCATCAGCCCCTCCCAAGAGACCCAGTACTTC
17	TRBD1	TRBV7-2	-	TRBJ1-3	CASSKGGGDLSGNTIYF	TGTGCCAGCAGTAAGGGAGGGGGCGACCTCTCTGGAAACACCATATATTTT
18	TRBD1	TRBV5-8	-	TRBJ2-2	CASSLPGQGAPNTGELFF	TGTGCCAGCAGCCTCCCGGGACAGGGGGCCCCGAACACCGGGGAGCTGTTTTTT